This T cell receptor beta chain originates from a study of T-cell reconstitution after alpha-beta-depleted transplantation in children. Construction of the TCRbeta library involved unique molecular identifiers. Each CDR3 protein gets one entry after TCRdb re-called the PCR reads with MiXCR. The sample records about 420,000 distinct CDR3 sequences, roughly 10% being singletons. V was clipped by 5 bases and J by 2 bases, with 13 bases between them. The germline gives CDR1 SEHNR, CDR2 FQNEAQ (reference sequence). This CDR3 contains 14 residues. The chain links TRBV7-9 to TRBJ2-7, with D possibly TRBD2 on 5 matching bases. Sequencing used PBMCs from the stem cell graft donor, obtained from the stem cell graft. The sequence was obtained from a human donor who donated a stem cell graft to a child with acute myeloid leukemia. The CDR3 region is CASSLSGETYEQYF. DNA of the CDR3: TGTGCCAGCAGCCTGTCCGGGGAAACCTACGAGCAGTACTTC.